Following are 10 T cell receptor beta chains from one sample sequenced in a study of cytomegalovirus exposure and HLA in healthy donors. The PCR employed 60 Vbeta primers together with 13 Jbeta primers. Here immunoSEQ multiplex PCR was the method, and the copy in TCRdb shows in-frame clones only, minus some. There are about 150,000 clones in the sample, with under 2% held by the top ten. Sequencing was performed on PBMCs. The receptors here all came from a woman aged 45-59 years in good health and CMV-seronegative.

The chain is built from TRBV5-1 and TRBJ2-3, with 8 bases aligning to TRBD2. The CDR3 spans 14 residues. Per germline, CDR1 SGHRS and CDR2 YFSETQ. J lost 5 bases, V lost 5 bases, and 7 bases had no gene match. CDR3 nucleotide sequence: TGCGCCAGCAGACGTGGACTAGCCGTAGATACGCAGTATTTT. The encoded protein is CASRRGLAVDTQYF.

V gene TRBV7-2 combines with J gene TRBJ1-2, with D perhaps matching TRBD1 (6 bases). The CDR3 runs 13 residues. Germline assignment: CDR1 SGHTA and CDR2 FQGNSA. Trimming left V 2 bases short and J 6 bases short, with 10 bases between. CDR3 sequence (DNA): TGTGCCAGCAGCTTAAGGGAGGGGGATGGCTACACCTTC. It translates to CASSLREGDGYTF.

The V and J genes are TRBV2 and TRBJ2-5, with TRBD2 as a possible D gene (5 bases). Trimming cost V 7 bases and J 5 bases, with 14 bases left between them. This CDR3 has 13 amino acids. The germline CDR1 and CDR2 sequences are SNHLY and FYNNEI. The CDR3 region has the DNA TGTGCCAGCACCGGGGTAGGAACGGAGACCCAGTACTTC. It is translated as CASTGVGTETQYF. Based on the CDR3 plus reference TRBV2 and TRBJ2-5, the full variable domain is EPEVTQTPSHQVTQMGQEVILRCVPISNHLYFYWYRQILGQKVEFLVSFYNNEISEKSEIFDDQFSVERPDGSNFTLKIRSTKLEDSAMYFCASTGVGTETQYFGPGTRLLVL.

The CDR3 nucleotides read TGTGCCAGCAGCCCCCACAGCTATGGCAATCAGCCCCAGCATTTT. It is translated as CASSPHSYGNQPQHF. The chain couples TRBV5-8 to TRBJ1-5, with no clear D. V lost 4 bases to trimming and J lost 2 bases, with 13 bases between them. This CDR3 is built from 15 residues. CDR1 SGHTS and CDR2 YDEGEE come from the germline V gene. The whole variable domain, filled in from reference TRBV5-8 and TRBJ1-5, reads EAGVTQSPTHLIKTRGQQATLRCSPISGHTSVYWYQQALGLGLQFLLWYDEGEERNRGNFPPRFSGRQFPNYSSELNVNALELEDSALYLCASSPHSYGNQPQHFGDGTRLSIL.

V and J are TRBV7-9 and TRBJ2-7; 10 bases align to TRBD2. The CDR3 length is 14 residues. Germline CDR1 reads SEHNR; CDR2 reads FQNEAQ (reference sequence). V lost 3 bases to trimming and J lost 5 bases; unmatched junction nucleotides: 4. The DNA of the CDR3 is TGTGCCAGCAGCTTTAGCGGGAGGAGGGACGAGCAGTACTTC. It yields the protein CASSFSGRRDEQYF.

The chain is built from TRBV9 and TRBJ2-7; D uncertain. V lost 0 bases to trimming and J lost 1 base, with 14 bases between them. Germline-derived CDR1 and CDR2 are SGDLS and YYNGEE. This CDR3 comprises 16 residues. The CDR3 spells CASSVAWSTGSYEQYF. CDR3 in DNA: TGTGCCAGCAGCGTAGCTTGGAGCACCGGGTCCTACGAGCAGTACTTC.

This CDR3 reads CASSVPGISPLHF. Here the CDR3 DNA reads TGTGCCAGCAGTGTCCCAGGGATTTCACCCCTCCACTTT. This chain uses TRBV28 with TRBJ1-6; D may be TRBD1 (5 bases). CDR1 MDHEN and CDR2 SYDVKM come from the germline V gene. This CDR3 has 13 amino acids. With 5 bases removed from V and 9 bases from J, the gap between germline ends came to 11 bases.

This rearrangement joins TRBV19 to TRBJ1-2; D gene unclear. Trimming stripped 7 bases from V and 1 base from J, with 19 bases between. The CDR3 runs to 16 residues. Germline V gives CDR1 LNHDA, CDR2 SQIVND (reference sequence). CDR3 DNA sequence: TGTGCCAGTACCCTTGAGCTCCCTAGCCATAACTATGGCTACACCTTC. Translating gives CASTLELPSHNYGYTF.

V and J are TRBV29-1 and TRBJ2-3, with a tentative D call TRBD2 (5 bases). CDR1 and CDR2 from the germline V gene are SQVTM and ANQGSEA. The CDR3 totals 12 residues. Trimming removed 3 bases from V and 2 bases from J, with 6 bases in between. CDR3 in DNA: TGCAGCGTTGACGACTACACAGATACGCAGTATTTT. Its protein is CSVDDYTDTQYF.

The gene calls are TRBV15 and TRBJ1-1; D uncertain. The CDR3 spans 15 residues. In germline, CDR1 is LNHNV, CDR2 YYDKDF (reference sequence). V was cut by 0 bases and J by 0 bases, with 8 bases left in between. CDR3 in amino acids: CATSREPQVNTEAFF. The CDR3 region has the DNA TGTGCCACCAGCAGAGAACCTCAGGTGAACACTGAAGCTTTCTTT.